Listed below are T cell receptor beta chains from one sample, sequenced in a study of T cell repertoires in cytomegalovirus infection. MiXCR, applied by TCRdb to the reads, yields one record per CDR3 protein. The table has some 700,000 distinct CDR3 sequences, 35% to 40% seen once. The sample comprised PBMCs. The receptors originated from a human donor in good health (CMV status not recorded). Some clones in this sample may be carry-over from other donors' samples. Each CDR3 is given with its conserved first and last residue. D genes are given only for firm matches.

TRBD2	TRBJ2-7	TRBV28	CASSPRGGSYEQYF
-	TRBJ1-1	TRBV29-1	CSVKDSGEAFF
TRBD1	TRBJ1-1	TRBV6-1	CASSPSPGQGTETAKAFF
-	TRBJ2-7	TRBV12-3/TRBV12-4	CASSRQGRAYEQYF
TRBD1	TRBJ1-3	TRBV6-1	CATQGGGTRNTIYF
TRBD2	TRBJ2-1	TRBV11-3	CASSPTSGIEQFF
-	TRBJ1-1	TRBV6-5	CASRIGPHGGWAFF
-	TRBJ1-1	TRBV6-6	CASSPRTEGGTEAFF
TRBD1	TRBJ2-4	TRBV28	CASSLGPDRGVQYF
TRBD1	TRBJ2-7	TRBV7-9	CDSSLGTGGYEQYF
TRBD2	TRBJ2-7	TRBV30	CAWKGTGGEQYF
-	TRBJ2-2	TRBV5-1	CATRQGGRTGELVF
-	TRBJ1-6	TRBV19	CASRASHSPLHF
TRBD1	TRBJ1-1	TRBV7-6	CASSQGQTKNTEAFF
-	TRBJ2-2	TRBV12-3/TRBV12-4	CASSPFRRTNTGELFF
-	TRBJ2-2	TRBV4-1	CASSQEWRSGELFF
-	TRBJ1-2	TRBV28	CASSSRLGGLYGYTF
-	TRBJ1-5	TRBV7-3	CASSLPGHEPITRPQHF
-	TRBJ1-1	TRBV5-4	CASSSLRTVPTEAFF
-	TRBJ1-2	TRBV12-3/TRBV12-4	CASSSQGRTPNYGYTF
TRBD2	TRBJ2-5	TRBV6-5	CASSYSSPTTGGPGETQYF
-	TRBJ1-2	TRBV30	CAWSVLGGPAHNYGYTF
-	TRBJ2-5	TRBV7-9	CASSSWTLNGETQYF
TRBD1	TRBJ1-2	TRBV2	CASSDRGAYGYTF
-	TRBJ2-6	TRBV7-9	CSSSLIRSGANVLTF
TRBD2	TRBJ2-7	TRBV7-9	CASSSLTRLAGPKEQYF
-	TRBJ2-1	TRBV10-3	CAISGGREQFF
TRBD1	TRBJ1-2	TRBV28	CASLGQGYGYTF
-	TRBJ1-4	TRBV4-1	CASSLPHGNEKLFF
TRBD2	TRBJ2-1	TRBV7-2	CASSLASGIKNEQFF
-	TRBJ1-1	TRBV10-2	CASSESRGGTEAFF
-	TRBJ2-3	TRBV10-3	CAIRTDGPSTDTQYF
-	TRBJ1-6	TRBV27	CASREQGRSYNSPLHF
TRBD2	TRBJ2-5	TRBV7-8	CASSLAPAGVVTQYF
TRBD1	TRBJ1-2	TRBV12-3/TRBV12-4	CASSTTGTGRRRYYGYTF